Each of the 28 T cell receptor beta chains below was sequenced from the same sample in a study of CD8 T cells in Susac syndrome. Reverse transcription of about 0.45 to 1 ug RNA was performed with random hexamers. In TCRdb, the immunoSEQ multiplex PCR reads were re-called with MiXCR into one record per CDR3 protein. The sample has 200,000 to 250,000 distinct CDR3 sequences; about 95% are singletons. Sequences were obtained from CD4+ T cells from PBMCs. The source is a human donor with multiple sclerosis.

The CDR3 loop reads CASSQRSSYEQYF. Written as DNA, the CDR3 is TGTGCCAGCAGCCAGAGGAGCTCCTACGAGCAGTACTTC. The rearrangement joins TRBV3-1 to TRBJ2-7; no clear D gene. The CDR3 has 13 amino acids. V lost 3 bases and J 0 bases, leaving 6 bases between the germline ends. Germline assignment: CDR1 LGHDT and CDR2 YNNKEL (reference sequence).

V gene TRBV9 combines with J gene TRBJ2-2; D is unclear. Trimming cost V 3 bases and J 5 bases, with 8 bases left between them. Germline CDR1 and CDR2: SGDLS and YYNGEE. The CDR3 length is 13 residues. CDR3 bases: TGTGCCAGCAGCGGAGACATTACCGGGGAGCTGTTTTTT. It translates to CASSGDITGELFF.

The chain carries TRBV29-1 and TRBJ2-6; D assignment may be TRBD1 or TRBD2 (5 bases each). V was clipped by 4 bases and J by 2 bases, with 12 bases between them. Germline V gene lookup returns CDR1 SQVTM and CDR2 ANQGSEA. This CDR3 is 15 amino acids long. CDR3: CSVGWGKTGANVLTF. The CDR3 nucleotides are TGCAGCGTTGGATGGGGGAAAACTGGGGCCAACGTCCTGACTTTC. The full variable domain, rest sourced from reference TRBV29-1 and TRBJ2-6, is SAVISQKPSRDICQRGTSLTIQCQVDSQVTMMFWYRQQPGQSLTLIATANQGSEATYESGFVIDKFPISRPNLTFSTLTVSNMSPEDSSIYLCSVGWGKTGANVLTFGAGSRLTVL.

This clonotype was counted a single time. The chain couples TRBV20-1 to TRBJ1-5; D is unclear. In germline, CDR1 is DFQATT, CDR2 SNEGSKA (reference sequence). V lost 1 base and J 6 bases, leaving 16 bases between the germline ends. This CDR3 has 15 residues. CDR3 in DNA: TGCAGTGCTAGAGTGGCGGAATCTCGTGCTCAGCCCCAGCATTTT. Translation gives CSARVAESRAQPQHF.

The chain couples TRBV19 to TRBJ1-1; no reliable D call. The CDR3 runs to 13 residues. Trimming shortened V by 2 bases and J by 0 bases, and 4 bases separated the two germline ends. CDR1 is LNHDA, CDR2 SQIVND, per germline (reference sequence). CDR3 sequence: CASSINLNTEAFF. CDR3 DNA: TGTGCCAGTAGTATAAATTTGAACACTGAAGCTTTCTTT.

The chain couples TRBV3-1 to TRBJ2-7, with D tentatively TRBD2 (5 bases). The CDR3 contains 14 residues. CDR1 is LGHDT, CDR2 YNNKEL, per germline (reference sequence). Trimming took 0 bases from V and 4 from J, leaving 10 bases between them. CDR3 in amino acids: CASSQDLSGYEQYF. The CDR3 DNA reads TGTGCCAGCAGCCAAGATCTAAGCGGATACGAGCAGTACTTC.

CDR3 nucleotide sequence: TGTGCCTGGAGCCAAACCAGGAGCACTGAAGCTTTCTTT. This translates into CAWSQTRSTEAFF. V and J are TRBV30 and TRBJ1-1; no clear D. This CDR3 has 13 residues. Germline V gene lookup returns CDR1 GTSNPN and CDR2 SVGIG (reference sequence). The V end lost 3 bases, the J end lost 4 bases, and 12 bases lay between the germline ends.

The rearrangement links TRBV10-3 to TRBJ2-7; D may be TRBD2 (5 bases). V was trimmed by 0 bases and J by 3 bases, leaving 12 bases between them. The CDR3 has 15 amino acids. In germline, CDR1 is ENHRY, CDR2 SYGVKD. The CDR3 protein is CAISESGGPNYEQYF. In nucleotides, the CDR3 is TGTGCCATCAGTGAGTCAGGCGGGCCAAACTACGAGCAGTACTTC.

The J gene is TRBJ2-5, the V gene TRBV3-1, with 7 bases matching TRBD1. CDR1 and CDR2 from the germline V gene are LGHDT and YNNKEL (reference sequence). This CDR3 is built from 13 residues. V dropped 7 bases and J dropped 5; count of bases not matched to a gene: 7. The CDR3 nucleotides are TGTGCCAGCACAAAGGGACAGCGGGAGACCCAGTACTTC. It codes for CASTKGQRETQYF.

The V and J genes are TRBV12-5 and TRBJ2-7; D is uncertain. V lost 5 bases and J 1 base, leaving 3 bases between the germline ends. In germline, CDR1 is LGHNT, CDR2 FRNRAP. The CDR3 spans 11 residues. The CDR3 reads CASGQSYEQYF. The CDR3 DNA is TGTGCTAGTGGTCAGTCCTACGAGCAGTACTTC.

The chain has TRBV29-1 and TRBJ2-1; D gene ambiguous. V lost 3 bases and J 3 bases, leaving 9 bases between the germline ends. Germline-derived CDR1 and CDR2 are SQVTM and ANQGSEA. The CDR3 has 13 amino acids. This CDR3 is CSVEVNFYNEQFF. In nucleotides, the CDR3 is TGCAGCGTTGAGGTCAATTTCTACAATGAGCAGTTCTTC.

A single count supports this clonotype. The chain has TRBV18 and TRBJ1-1; a possible D gene is TRBD1 (5 bases). Trimming took 3 bases from V and 7 from J, leaving 15 bases between them. Per the germline V gene, CDR1 is KGHSH and CDR2 is LQKENI. There are 14 residues in the CDR3. The chain's CDR3 is CASSPGGVPLEAFF. Written as DNA, the CDR3 is TGTGCCAGCTCACCCGGGGGGGTCCCCCTTGAAGCTTTCTTT.

This clonotype was counted a single time. The V call is TRBV15, the J call TRBJ1-2; D not resolved. Germline CDR1 reads LNHNV; CDR2 reads YYDKDF (reference sequence). This CDR3 region has 15 residues. V was clipped by 0 bases and J by 5 bases, with 13 bases between them. Written as DNA, the CDR3 is TGTGCCACCAGCAGAGATCGGGTTAATCGTTATGGCTACACCTTC. It yields the protein CATSRDRVNRYGYTF. Together with reference TRBV15 and TRBJ1-2, the CDR3 gives the full variable domain: DAMVIQNPRYQVTQFGKPVTLSCSQTLNHNVMYWYQQKSSQAPKLLFHYYDKDFNNEADTPDNFQSRRPNTSFCFLDIRSPGLGDTAMYLCATSRDRVNRYGYTFGSGTRLTVV.

The V call is TRBV5-6, the J call TRBJ1-1; 9 bases are shared with TRBD1. Germline V CDR1 and CDR2: SGHDT, YYEEEE. The CDR3 extends over 15 amino acids. Unmatched junction bases numbered 5, after V lost 3 bases and J lost 2 bases. The DNA for the CDR3 is TGTGCCAGCAGCTCCCCGGACAGGGGTAACACTGAAGCTTTCTTT. It translates to CASSSPDRGNTEAFF.

This chain joins TRBV24-1 and TRBJ1-2; D gene unclear. Trimming stripped 4 bases from V and 0 bases from J, with 11 bases between. CDR1 is KGHDR, CDR2 SFDVKD, per germline. The CDR3 length is 15 residues. The CDR3 spells CATSDPVKTNYGYTF. As DNA, the CDR3 is TGTGCCACCAGTGACCCAGTGAAAACTAACTATGGCTACACCTTC.

J is TRBJ1-2 and V is TRBV5-4; D uncertain. The germline V gene encodes CDR1 SGHNT and CDR2 YYREEE (reference sequence). This CDR3 spans 13 amino acids. Trimming took 4 bases from V and 0 from J, leaving 7 bases between them. The CDR3 reads CASSDQTNYGYTF. In DNA form, the CDR3 reads TGTGCCAGCAGCGATCAGACTAACTATGGCTACACCTTC.

This sequence joins TRBV27 and TRBJ2-4; 16 nucleotides match TRBD2. There are 18 residues in the CDR3. Trimming cost V 5 bases and J 1 base; bases outside gene matches: 5. Germline values: CDR1 MNHEY, CDR2 SMNVEV (reference sequence). CDR3 coding DNA: TGTGCCAGCAGTGCGGGGACTAGCGGGAGGGCGGCCAAAAACATTCAGTACTTC. This sequence encodes CASSAGTSGRAAKNIQYF.

This chain joins TRBV6-5 and TRBJ1-1; possible D gene TRBD1, 5 bases. CDR3 length: 15 amino acids. The V end was cut by 6 bases, the J end by 4 bases, with 18 bases between. Germline V gene sequence: CDR1 MNHEY, CDR2 SVGAGI. The CDR3 region is CASRIGLRGSTEAFF. In nucleotides, the CDR3 is TGTGCCAGCAGAATCGGCCTGAGGGGAAGCACTGAAGCTTTCTTT.

DNA of the CDR3: TGTGCCTGGACACGGGAGAGCCAAGAGACCCAGTACTTC. Translating it yields CAWTRESQETQYF. The genes are TRBV30 and TRBJ2-5, with D tentatively TRBD2 (6 bases). This CDR3 has 13 amino acids. CDR1 and CDR2 (germline): GTSNPN, SVGIG (reference sequence). Trimming pared 4 bases from V and 1 base from J, leaving 10 bases between.

The chain combines TRBV28 with TRBJ1-5, with TRBD1 matching over 7 bases. The trim removed 6 bases at V and 4 bases at J, leaving 6 bases unmatched. CDR1 MDHEN and CDR2 SYDVKM come from the germline V gene. This CDR3 comprises 14 residues. The CDR3 protein is CASSGNRGNQPQHF. The CDR3 nucleotides are TGTGCCAGCAGCGGCAACAGGGGAAATCAGCCCCAGCATTTT.

The chain uses TRBV20-1 and TRBJ2-3; 7 bases line up with TRBD2. The CDR3 loop spans 15 amino acids. J lost 0 bases, V lost 6 bases, and 9 bases had no gene match. Germline loops: CDR1 DFQATT, CDR2 SNEGSKA (reference sequence). CDR3 nucleotide sequence: TGCAGTGCCGGCCGACTAGCAGTTAGCACAGATACGCAGTATTTT. Encoded protein: CSAGRLAVSTDTQYF.

This sequence joins TRBV6-5 and TRBJ2-5; D gene uncertain. Trimming shortened V by 6 bases and J by 9 bases, and 17 bases separated the two germline ends. CDR3 length equals 13 residues. From germline, CDR1 is MNHEY and CDR2 SVGAGI. The CDR3 DNA is TGTGCCAGCAGCGCTGGTAATGGGGTGGCCCAGTACTTC. This translates into CASSAGNGVAQYF.

The CDR3 protein is CASSEFGNEQYF. CDR3 bases: TGTGCCAGCAGTGAGTTCGGGAACGAGCAGTACTTC. V usage is TRBV2 and J usage is TRBJ2-7; perhaps TRBD2 as D (5 bases). V was trimmed by 3 bases and J by 5 bases, leaving 8 bases between them. In germline, CDR1 is SNHLY, CDR2 FYNNEI. The CDR3 is made up of 12 amino acids.

J is TRBJ2-1 and V is TRBV30; TRBD2 matches 10 bases. With V trimmed by 4 bases and J by 0 bases, 12 bases remained unmatched. Germline V gives CDR1 GTSNPN, CDR2 SVGIG (reference sequence). The CDR3 totals 18 residues. As DNA, the CDR3 is TGTGCCTGGATCCTGGGGACTAGCGCCTTTTCCTCCTACAATGAGCAGTTCTTC. Protein: CAWILGTSAFSSYNEQFF.

The genes are TRBV30 and TRBJ2-3; tentatively, D is TRBD2 (5 bases). The length of the CDR3 is 13 residues. V shed 1 base and J shed 4 bases, with 9 bases lying between them. Germline-derived CDR1 and CDR2 are GTSNPN and SVGIG (reference sequence). CDR3 sequence: CAWSGSSADTQYF. CDR3 DNA: TGTGCCTGGAGTGGGAGTAGCGCAGATACGCAGTATTTT.

This clonotype occurred once. The chain has TRBV20-1 and TRBJ1-1; D gene ambiguous. From germline, CDR1 is DFQATT and CDR2 SNEGSKA (reference sequence). The CDR3 runs to 15 residues. V lost 1 base and J 3 bases, leaving 15 bases between the germline ends. The CDR3, as DNA: TGCAGTGCTAGAGGGAGTTTGGCCTTATACACTGAAGCTTTCTTT. As protein: CSARGSLALYTEAFF.

The V and J genes are TRBV7-9 and TRBJ2-7; D uncertain. The CDR3 has 12 residues. Germline CDR1 reads SEHNR; CDR2 reads FQNEAQ (reference sequence). Trimming took 4 bases from V and 4 from J, leaving 8 bases between them. The CDR3 nucleotides are TGTGCCAGCAGCTCCACCCGATACGAGCAGTACTTC. This translates into CASSSTRYEQYF. The complete variable domain, with remaining parts taken from reference TRBV7-9 and TRBJ2-7, reads DTGVSQNPRHKITKRGQNVTFRCDPISEHNRLYWYRQTLGQGPEFLTYFQNEAQLEKSRLLSDRFSAERPKGSFSTLEIQRTEQGDSAMYLCASSSTRYEQYFGPGTRLTVT.

This chain joins TRBV7-3 and TRBJ2-1, with D perhaps TRBD2 (6 bases). V lost 1 base and J lost 10, with 17 bases in between. Germline assignment: CDR1 SGHTA and CDR2 FQGTGA. CDR3 length: 15 amino acids. CDR3 DNA sequence: TGTGCCAGCAGCTTAAAAAGGACTCAGGCGGGAGAGCAGTTCTTC. As protein: CASSLKRTQAGEQFF. Together with reference TRBV7-3 and TRBJ2-1, the CDR3 gives the full variable domain: GAGVSQTPSNKVTEKGKYVELRCDPISGHTALYWYRQSLGQGPEFLIYFQGTGAADDSGLPNDRFFAVRPEGSVSTLKIQRTERGDSAVYLCASSLKRTQAGEQFFGPGTRLTVL.